This TCR beta chain is drawn from a study of blood T cell repertoires in COVID-19. On the study more broadly: PBMCs, B-cell-depleted T cells, or T cells provided the cDNA or gDNA that made up the material.

Authors' analysis steps: Cell counts per sample came from amplifying reference gene primers. Libraries were prepared by immunoSEQ multiplex PCR; TCRdb keeps only in-frame clonotypes and omits some of them. That table furnishes V, J and clone size, whereas the DNA furnished D and trimming. The sample lists about 180,000 clones; about 88% were seen once. This CDR3 region has 11 residues. Trimming left V 6 bases short and J 3 bases short, with 7 bases between. The germline gives CDR1 SGHRS, CDR2 YFSETQ. Individuals drawn from approximately 26 US areas were roughly 18 to 89 years old. Either two negative PCRs, clearance, or symptom resolution qualified Cohort 3 donors as recovered.

The J gene is TRBJ2-7, the V gene TRBV5-1; a possible D gene is TRBD2 (5 bases). The specimen sequenced was PBMCs or T cells enriched from blood (not recorded which). This clonotype was obtained from a woman aged 18 to 35 who had recovered from COVID-19. The CDR3 is CASNGVYEQYF. The CDR3 nucleotides read TGCGCCAGCAACGGGGTCTACGAGCAGTACTTC.